This TCR beta chain was captured by sequencing in a study of OX40 agonist ivuxolimab in advanced cancers. This clone was seen a few times. No antigen is known for it. This table comes from immunoSEQ multiplex PCR, and its TCRdb copy is limited to in-frame clones, with some not included. The table includes 40,000 to 50,000 clones, over 75% detected once. The study's findings and limits: On average, a greater number of expanded clones characterised CD8+ T cells relative to CD4+. With doses of 0.1-3.0 mg/kg, partial responders showed among the lowest clonal expansion.

Germline assignment: CDR1 SQVTM and CDR2 ANQGSEA. Trimming cost V 3 bases and J 6 bases, with 14 bases left between them. There are 13 residues in the CDR3. The chain joins TRBV29-1 to TRBJ1-2; D uncertain. Here the sequenced sample was CD4+ or CD8+ T cells sorted from blood, taken in a trial of the OX40 agonist ivuxolimab. The receptor was isolated from an adult with an advanced solid tumor such as melanoma, head and neck, liver or kidney cancer. The CDR3 sequence: CSVDAKVPHGYTF. The DNA of the CDR3 is TGCAGCGTTGACGCGAAGGTACCACATGGCTACACCTTC.